This TCR beta chain derives from a study of shared clonotypes between healthy human individuals. Naive CD8 cells lacked CD45RO and underwent positive selection for CCR7, leaving out terminally differentiated effector memory CD45RA+ cells. The V gene lost 5 bases and the J gene lost 4 bases, with 11 bases spanning the gap. The CDR3 runs to 13 residues. The germline gives CDR1 MGHDK, CDR2 SYGVNS. Clones were read by immunoSEQ multiplex PCR, and TCRdb kept only the in-frame ones, dropping some. Seen here are about 2.2 million clones, just over 90% observed once, and the top ten hold around 1.7%. The sample was naive CD8+ T cells from PBMCs. The chain employs TRBV25-1 and TRBJ1-2; possibly TRBD1 for D (5 bases). The TCR sequence derives from a man aged 18 to 35 in good health. Some clones in this sample may be carry-over from other donors' samples. The CDR3 is CASSTAGTYGYTF. In DNA, the CDR3 is TGTGCCAGCAGTACCGCCGGGACCTATGGCTACACCTTC.